This T cell receptor (beta chain) was observed in a study of blood T cells in healthy people across ages. As for this clonotype: One end of the junction is discordant with germline, which a read error may explain.

A second PCR of roughly 6 to 12 cycles used a sample-barcoded 5' primer and a J-beta primer mix. One entry per CDR3 protein results from TCRdb running MiXCR on the 5' RACE reads. The sample contains 900,000 to 950,000 distinct CDR3 sequences, 25% to 30% of which appear only once. These data also formed part of another study, on T cells of mothers and their children. That report adds: In each mother, TCR beta CDR3 reads exceeded 9 million; in each child, they numbered approximately 3 million.

Sequencing was performed on blood. The clonotype originates from a woman aged 40 to 50 in good health.

DNA for the CDR3: TGTGCCAGTAGTATAGGACCGGTCAATGGGCAGTTCTTC. Translation: CASSIGPVNGQFF. The chain uses TRBV19 and TRBJ2-1, with D unresolved. Germline V gene sequence: CDR1 LNHDA, CDR2 SQIVND (reference sequence). The CDR3 extends over 13 amino acids.